This T cell receptor (beta chain) was documented in a study of Ad26.COV2.S vaccination and SARS-CoV-2 variants. Study-level findings and limits: There was reportedly substantial breadth in spike-specific CD8+ and CD4+ T cell responses after vaccination. The study found higher spike-specific TCR breadth in vaccine than placebo recipients.

Germline CDR1 and CDR2: LNHNV and YYDKDF (reference sequence). The CDR3 loop spans 14 amino acids. After removal of 9 bases from V and 9 bases from J, the junction contained 8 bases not matched to a gene. Documented treatment: around 19 received Ad26.COV2.S at low or high dose, single or two shots; a few received placebo; per-sample allocation not given. The study sampled participants on day 63 after the first vaccine or placebo injection. An adult aged 18-55 years in Boston served as the donor. On this clone: Its antigen is still unknown.

The method was immunoSEQ multiplex PCR; TCRdb's version includes in-frame clones alone and lacks a portion of them. The sample holds approximately 500,000 clones, around nine tenths seen once. This clonotype was sampled from a person between 18 and 65 years old who received the Ad26.COV2.S COVID-19 vaccine or a placebo. Source: peripheral blood, taken in a trial of Ad26.COV2.S vaccine versus placebo. The chain couples TRBV15 to TRBJ1-6; 10 bases are a match to TRBD1. The CDR3 DNA is TGTGCCACAAAGACAGGGGGCTTGGGTTCACCCCTCCACTTT. It specifies CATKTGGLGSPLHF.